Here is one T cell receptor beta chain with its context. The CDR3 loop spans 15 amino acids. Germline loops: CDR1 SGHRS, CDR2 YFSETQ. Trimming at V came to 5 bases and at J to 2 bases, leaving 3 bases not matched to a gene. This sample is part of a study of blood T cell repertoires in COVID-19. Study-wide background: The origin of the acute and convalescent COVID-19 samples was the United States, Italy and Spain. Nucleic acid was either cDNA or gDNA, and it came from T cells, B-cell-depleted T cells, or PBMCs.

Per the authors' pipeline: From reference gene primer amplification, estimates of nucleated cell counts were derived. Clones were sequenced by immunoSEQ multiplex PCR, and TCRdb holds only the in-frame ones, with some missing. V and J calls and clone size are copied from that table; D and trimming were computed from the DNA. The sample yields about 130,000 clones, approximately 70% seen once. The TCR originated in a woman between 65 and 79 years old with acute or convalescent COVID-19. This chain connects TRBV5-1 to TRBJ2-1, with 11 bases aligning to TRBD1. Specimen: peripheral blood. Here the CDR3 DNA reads TGCGCCAGCAGTACGGACAGGGGGCCCTACAATGAGCAGTTCTTC. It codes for CASSTDRGPYNEQFF.